This T cell receptor (beta chain) appears in the sequencing data of a study of cytomegalovirus exposure and HLA in healthy donors. This clone was seen only a few times. Its antigen remains unknown. A multiplex PCR was run with 60 Vbeta primers and 13 Jbeta primers. This table comes from immunoSEQ multiplex PCR, and its TCRdb copy is limited to in-frame clones, with some not included. The sample carries some 150,000 clones, 60% to 75% recorded once. The V gene lost 2 bases and the J gene lost 2 bases, with 10 bases spanning the gap. There are 15 residues in the CDR3. Germline CDR1 reads LGHNA; CDR2 reads YNFKEQ. Points from the study as a whole: When analyzed later, a missense DCLRE1C variant was found to be linked to TCR beta V- and J-gene trimming. In a later analysis, around 18,000 TCR beta sequences were associated with HLA alleles at 0.05 false discovery rate. Analysis was performed later, and it showed HLA-associated TCR beta chains to be more clonally expanded than equally common others.

Source material: PBMCs. The receptor was isolated from a man younger than 40 in good health and CMV-seronegative. The chain carries TRBV4-2 and TRBJ1-5; a weak D match, TRBD1 (5 bases). CDR3 in amino acids: CASSQFGGGNQPQHF. The CDR3 DNA sequence: TGTGCCAGCAGCCAATTCGGGGGTGGCAATCAGCCCCAGCATTTT.